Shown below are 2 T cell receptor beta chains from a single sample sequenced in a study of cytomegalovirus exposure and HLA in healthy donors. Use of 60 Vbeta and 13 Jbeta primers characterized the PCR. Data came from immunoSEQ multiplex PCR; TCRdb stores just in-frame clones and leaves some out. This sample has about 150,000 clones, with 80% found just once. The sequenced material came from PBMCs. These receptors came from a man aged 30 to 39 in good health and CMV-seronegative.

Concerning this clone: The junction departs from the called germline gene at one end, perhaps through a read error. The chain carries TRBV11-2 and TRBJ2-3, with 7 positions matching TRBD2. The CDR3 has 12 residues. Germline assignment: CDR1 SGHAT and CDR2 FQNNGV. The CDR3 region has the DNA TGTGCCAGCAGCATAGCGGCGGGAGAATTGAATTTT. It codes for CASSIAAGELNF.

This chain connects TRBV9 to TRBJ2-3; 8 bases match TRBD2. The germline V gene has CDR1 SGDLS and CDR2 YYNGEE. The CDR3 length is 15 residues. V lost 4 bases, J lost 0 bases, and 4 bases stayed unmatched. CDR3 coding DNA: TGTGCCAGCAGCCTACTAGCGGTTAGCACAGATACGCAGTATTTT. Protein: CASSLLAVSTDTQYF.